These 7 T cell receptor beta chains originate from one sample sequenced in a study of cytomegalovirus exposure and HLA in healthy donors. The PCR contained 60 Vbeta and 13 Jbeta primers. This table comes from immunoSEQ multiplex PCR, and its TCRdb copy is limited to in-frame clones, with some not included. The table includes about 160,000 clones, roughly 73% detected once. Material: PBMCs. Receptors were obtained from a woman in her 30s in good health and CMV-seronegative.

This chain uses TRBV18 with TRBJ1-5; D is undetermined. V gave up 2 bases and J gave up 0 bases, with 11 bases separating them. CDR3 length: 16 residues. Germline lookup yields CDR1 KGHSH and CDR2 LQKENI. In nucleotides, the CDR3 is TGTGCCAGCTCACCAAGTTTGGGCAATAGCAATCAGCCCCAGCATTTT. Translating it yields CASSPSLGNSNQPQHF.

The CDR3 DNA reads TGTGCCAGCAGCTTTCGGAGGGATTCTGAGCAGTTCTTC. Translated, it gives CASSFRRDSEQFF. The genes are TRBV13 and TRBJ2-1; D might be TRBD2 (6 bases). CDR1 PRHDT and CDR2 FYEKMQ come from the germline V gene (reference sequence). V lost 3 bases and J lost 9, with 12 bases in between. The CDR3 is 13 residues long.

The chain has TRBV9 and TRBJ2-7; tentatively, D is TRBD1 (5 bases). Germline CDR1 is SGDLS and CDR2 is YYNGEE. Trimming pared 1 base from V and 5 bases from J, leaving 10 bases between. The CDR3 runs 13 residues. In nucleotides, the CDR3 is TGTGCCAGCAGCGTATTCCTAGGGGACGAGCAGTACTTC. It specifies CASSVFLGDEQYF.

The chain uses TRBV28 and TRBJ1-3; tentatively, D is TRBD1 (5 bases). Germline assignment: CDR1 MDHEN and CDR2 SYDVKM. This CDR3 is built from 14 residues. Trimming took off 7 bases at V and 0 bases at J, with 10 bases between the two ends. Here the CDR3 reads CASTGGPSGNTIYF. In nucleotides, the CDR3 is TGTGCCAGCACGGGGGGACCCTCTGGAAACACCATATATTTT.

This clone has just a few counts. The genes are TRBV10-3 and TRBJ1-3; 7 bases fit TRBD1. J lost 4 bases, V lost 0 bases, and 3 bases had no gene match. The CDR3 contains 15 residues. Germline loops: CDR1 ENHRY, CDR2 SYGVKD. As DNA, the CDR3 is TGTGCCATCAGTGAGTCGAGGGACAGAGGAAACACCATATATTTT. It encodes CAISESRDRGNTIYF.

The J gene is TRBJ2-1, the V gene TRBV5-1; 7 nucleotides agree with TRBD1. With 4 bases clipped from V and 4 bases from J, the junction kept 8 bases outside the gene matches. The CDR3 extends over 15 amino acids. The germline V gene has CDR1 SGHRS and CDR2 YFSETQ. The CDR3 bases are TGCGCCAGCAGCCTAACAGGGGAACCGTACAATGAGCAGTTCTTC. Translated: CASSLTGEPYNEQFF.

The chain carries TRBV30 and TRBJ1-4; no clear D. Per germline, CDR1 GTSNPN and CDR2 SVGIG (reference sequence). This CDR3 region has 11 residues. The CDR3 loop is CEGGSNEKLFF. In DNA form, the CDR3 reads TGTGAAGGCGGGTCGAATGAAAAACTGTTTTTT.